The next 20 T cell receptor beta chains were all read from a single sample in a study of shared clonotypes between healthy human individuals. The protocol was immunoSEQ multiplex PCR, while the TCRdb copy is restricted to in-frame clones and leaves out a portion. This sample yields more than 2 million clones, of which 85% to 95% are seen a single time; more than 0.1% belongs to the top ten. Sequencing was performed on naive CD4+ T cells sorted from blood. Stated subset: CD45RA+ positively selected. These receptors were taken from a man in his late teens or twenties in good health.

The gene calls are TRBV14 and TRBJ2-7; D is unresolved. CDR1 and CDR2 from the germline V gene are SGHDN and FVKESK. V dropped 4 bases and J dropped 6 bases, with 16 bases sitting between them. This CDR3 has 14 residues. CDR3 bases: TGTGCCAGCAGCCCGAGATGGCAGGTCCGCGAGCAGTACTTC. Protein: CASSPRWQVREQYF.

V and J are TRBV7-3 and TRBJ1-2, with TRBD1 as a possible D gene (5 bases). Germline V gene data show CDR1 as SGHTA and CDR2 as FQGTGA. V lost 1 base and J lost 7, with 13 bases in between. The length of the CDR3 is 14 residues. CDR3 DNA: TGTGCCAGCAGCTTAAGTGCGGGGCTGCCTGGCTACACCTTC. Translation gives CASSLSAGLPGYTF. Filled out from reference TRBV7-3 and TRBJ1-2, the complete variable domain reads GAGVSQTPSNKVTEKGKYVELRCDPISGHTALYWYRQSLGQGPEFLIYFQGTGAADDSGLPNDRFFAVRPEGSVSTLKIQRTERGDSAVYLCASSLSAGLPGYTFGSGTRLTVV.

The CDR3 DNA reads as TGCGCCAGCAGCCAAACAGGGATAAACTATGGCTACACCTTC. It is translated as CASSQTGINYGYTF. The V gene is TRBV4-1, the J gene TRBJ1-2; possibly TRBD1 for D (6 bases). The V gene lost 2 bases and the J gene lost 2 bases, with 9 bases spanning the gap. The CDR3 totals 14 residues. Germline values: CDR1 MGHRA, CDR2 YSYEKL.

The gene calls are TRBV19 and TRBJ1-5, with TRBD1 matching over 8 bases. Germline CDR1 reads LNHDA; CDR2 reads SQIVND (reference sequence). The length of the CDR3 is 16 residues. Trimming took 3 bases from V and 2 from J; bases not matched to a gene: 6. CDR3 sequence: CASSIEQGGGNQPQHF. The CDR3 coding sequence is TGTGCCAGTAGTATTGAACAGGGGGGTGGCAATCAGCCCCAGCATTTT.

Notes on this clone: Other nucleotide sequences in the sample specify the same CDR3. V usage is TRBV5-1 and J usage is TRBJ2-7; either TRBD1 or TRBD2 may fit D (5 bases each). CDR1 and CDR2 (germline): SGHRS, YFSETQ. This CDR3 region has 13 residues. V was clipped by 3 bases and J by 3 bases, with 10 bases between them. CDR3 in DNA: TGCGCCAGCAGCTCGGGGCAGGGCTACGAGCAGTACTTC. It codes for CASSSGQGYEQYF.

The chain links TRBV5-4 to TRBJ2-3; tentative D call: TRBD2 (6 bases). V dropped 4 bases and J dropped 4 bases, with 22 bases sitting between them. This CDR3 is 17 amino acids long. The germline gives CDR1 SGHNT, CDR2 YYREEE (reference sequence). The CDR3: CASSPHKQEGMADTQYF. CDR3 in DNA: TGTGCCAGCAGCCCCCATAAGCAGGAGGGAATGGCAGATACGCAGTATTTT.

The gene calls are TRBV29-1 and TRBJ2-3; D could derive from TRBD1 or TRBD2 (5 bases each). Germline V CDR1 and CDR2: SQVTM, ANQGSEA. The CDR3 has 12 residues. The V gene lost 8 bases and the J gene lost 2 bases, with 11 bases spanning the gap. CDR3 sequence: CSLRDHTDTQYF. The CDR3 nucleotides are TGCAGCCTACGGGACCACACAGATACGCAGTATTTT.

About this clone: This may come from a read error, since a much larger clone is one base off. Other DNA sequences from this sample encode an identical CDR3 as well. The chain has TRBV19 and TRBJ1-1; D gene unclear. CDR1 and CDR2 from the germline V gene are LNHDA and SQIVND (reference sequence). The CDR3 covers 14 residues. The CDR3 reads CASSRLPANTEAFF. In DNA, the CDR3 is TGTGCCAGTAGTCGGTTGCCCGCGAACACTGAGGCTTTCTTT.

The rearrangement uses TRBV7-9 and TRBJ2-7; TRBD1 might be the D (6 bases). Germline V lookup: CDR1 SEHNR, CDR2 FQNEAQ (reference sequence). The CDR3 has 16 residues. The germline V and J ends were trimmed by 1 base and 4 bases, with 17 bases remaining between them. This chain's CDR3 is CASSLVLVRGPYEQYF. The CDR3, as DNA: TGTGCCAGCAGCTTAGTGTTGGTCAGGGGCCCATACGAGCAGTACTTC.

The CDR3 DNA is TGCAGCGCAATCAGACTAGCGGGAGATGTCGAGCAGTACTTC. Residues: CSAIRLAGDVEQYF. V usage is TRBV29-1 and J usage is TRBJ2-7, with 12 bases lining up with TRBD2. The CDR3 runs 14 residues. The germline V gene encodes CDR1 SQVTM and CDR2 ANQGSEA. V shed 7 bases and J 6 bases; nucleotides not matched to a gene: 10.

The chain links TRBV5-1 to TRBJ2-1; TRBD1 matches 7 bases. Germline CDR1 and CDR2: SGHRS and YFSETQ. CDR3 length: 15 residues. Trimming removed 3 bases from V and 6 bases from J; junction bases left unmatched: 9. In DNA, the CDR3 is TGCGCCAGCAGCTCCGGGCCAGGGGGAAGCAATGAGCAGTTCTTC. Protein: CASSSGPGGSNEQFF.

The rearrangement uses TRBV18 and TRBJ2-7, with 14 bases aligning to TRBD2. The CDR3 loop spans 19 amino acids. J lost 4 bases, V lost 6 bases, and 17 bases had no gene match. Germline CDR1 is KGHSH and CDR2 is LQKENI. CDR3 DNA: TGTGCCAGCTCCCCAAATGAGGGACTAGCGGGAGCGGCTCAATACGAGCAGTACTTC. This encodes CASSPNEGLAGAAQYEQYF.

The V call is TRBV7-9, the J call TRBJ2-5; TRBD2 agrees at 9 bases. J was trimmed by 5 bases and V by 5 bases; bases with no gene match: 6. The germline V gene has CDR1 SEHNR and CDR2 FQNEAQ (reference sequence). The CDR3 extends over 14 amino acids. This chain's CDR3 is CASSAGLAGETQYF. The DNA for the CDR3 is TGTGCCAGCAGCGCGGGACTAGCTGGTGAGACCCAGTACTTC.

This sequence joins TRBV12-5 and TRBJ2-2; 12 nucleotides align to TRBD1. The V and J ends lost 8 bases and 7 bases, in that order; junction bases with no gene match: 8. Germline CDR1 is LGHNT and CDR2 is FRNRAP. The CDR3 consists of 15 residues. This CDR3 is CASQGQGAPSGELFF. Here the CDR3 DNA reads TGTGCTAGTCAGGGACAGGGGGCGCCGAGCGGGGAGCTGTTTTTT.

The chain combines TRBV6-6 with TRBJ2-7; D remains unclear. The CDR3 is 13 residues long. The V gene lost 4 bases and the J gene lost 2 bases, with 9 bases spanning the gap. From germline, CDR1 is MNHNY and CDR2 SVGAGI (reference sequence). CDR3 sequence: CASSSFLTYEQYF. The CDR3 DNA reads as TGTGCCAGCAGTTCTTTTCTCACCTACGAGCAGTACTTC.

The chain links TRBV4-3 to TRBJ1-5; D gene unclear. This CDR3 has 15 residues. Germline V CDR1 and CDR2: LGHNA, YSLEER. Trimming pared 1 base from V and 3 bases from J, leaving 10 bases between. This CDR3 reads CASSQVREVNQPQHF. CDR3 sequence (DNA): TGCGCCAGCAGCCAAGTTCGGGAAGTCAATCAGCCCCAGCATTTT.

The chain employs TRBV7-8 and TRBJ1-1; 10 bases match TRBD1. CDR3 length: 15 amino acids. V lost 5 bases and J lost 4; bases outside the gene matches: 7. Per germline, CDR1 SGHVS and CDR2 FQNEAQ. The CDR3 DNA reads TGTGCCAGCAGCACCCAGACAGGGGGCGGCACTGAAGCTTTCTTT. Translating gives CASSTQTGGGTEAFF.

V is TRBV18 and J is TRBJ1-2; 9 nucleotides match TRBD1. This CDR3 is built from 15 residues. CDR1 and CDR2 (germline): KGHSH, LQKENI. V shed 6 bases, J shed 4 bases, and the junction held 9 bases outside the gene matches. The CDR3, as DNA: TGTGCCAGCTCTCCGGGACAGGGTGTTACCTATGGCTACACCTTC. This gives the protein CASSPGQGVTYGYTF.

The sample holds one count of this clone. V is TRBV9 and J is TRBJ2-2; D is possibly TRBD2 (6 bases). There are 15 residues in the CDR3. Germline CDR1 and CDR2: SGDLS and YYNGEE. The V and J ends lost 3 bases and 5 bases respectively, with 14 bases between them. This CDR3 reads CASSGGTLGTGELFF. The CDR3 nucleotides are TGTGCCAGCAGCGGAGGGACTTTAGGAACCGGGGAGCTGTTTTTT.

This clone has only one observation. The chain has TRBV5-1 and TRBJ1-2; D uncertain. The CDR3 runs to 13 residues. CDR1 SGHRS and CDR2 YFSETQ come from the germline V gene. The V end was cut by 0 bases, the J end by 8 bases, with 11 bases between. The CDR3 loop reads CASSLADGRGYTF. The CDR3 nucleotides are TGCGCCAGCAGCTTGGCCGACGGTAGGGGCTACACCTTC.